Sequencing of this T cell receptor (beta chain) was carried out in a study of beta chain features in type 1 diabetes. Study in general: Sorted cells, some 110,000,000 in number, were examined across all samples. Study-wide results and caveats: There was a moderate but significant shortening of TCRB CDR3s in all four CD4+ subsets of Type 1 diabetes patients.

CD45RO/CCR7/CD25/CD127/CD95/CD27 sorting isolated CD4+ naive, central memory, regulatory and stem cell-like memory cells. Details on this clone: Its matching antigen is unknown.

Expressed TCRB transcripts were sequenced because the isolated RNA had all been reverse transcribed beforehand. Produced via immunoSEQ multiplex PCR; TCRdb's table is partial and in-frame only. Here the sample spans 200,000 to 300,000 clones, just over 20% being singletons. The CDR3 has 14 residues. The V gene's germline CDR1 is SGHRS and CDR2 YFSETQ. The V and J ends lost 5 bases and 5 bases respectively, with 16 bases between them. Material: naive CD4+ T cells from blood. This TCR was recovered from a middle-aged woman with type 1 diabetes. This chain joins TRBV5-1 and TRBJ1-1, with D possibly matching TRBD1 (5 bases). The CDR3 DNA reads as TGCGCCAGCAGATCCCTAACCGGGGGAACTGAAGCTTTCTTT. This sequence encodes CASRSLTGGTEAFF.